These 6 T cell receptor beta chains were all obtained from the same sample, sequenced in a study of blood T cell repertoires in COVID-19. TCRdb's table, derived via immunoSEQ multiplex PCR, lists solely in-frame clones and lacks some. Counted here are under 300,000 clones, over 80% occurring once; the ten biggest clones make up around 5.9%. The sequenced sample was peripheral blood. The receptors come from a human donor in a cohort sampled during active COVID-19.

The CDR3 protein is CASSFGTTGTGVGEQYF. As DNA, the CDR3 is TGCGCCAGCAGCTTCGGCACCACCGGGACAGGGGTTGGAGAGCAGTACTTC. The chain carries TRBV5-1 and TRBJ2-7; TRBD1 matches 10 bases. CDR1 and CDR2 from the germline V gene are SGHRS and YFSETQ. The CDR3 spans 17 residues. J gave up 7 bases and V 2 bases, and 15 bases lay outside the gene matches. The full variable domain, completed using reference TRBV5-1 and TRBJ2-7, is KAGVTQTPRYLIKTRGQQVTLSCSPISGHRSVSWYQQTPGQGLQFLFEYFSETQRNKGNFPGRFSGRQFSNSRSEMNVSTLELGDSALYLCASSFGTTGTGVGEQYFGPGTRLTVT.

V and J are TRBV5-1 and TRBJ1-3, with TRBD1 as a possible D gene (6 bases). Trimming cost V 4 bases and J 0 bases, with 11 bases left between them. The germline V gene has CDR1 SGHRS and CDR2 YFSETQ. The CDR3 sequence is 15 residues long. The CDR3 nucleotides are TGCGCCAGCAGCGCGGACAGTAACTCTGGAAACACCATATATTTT. The encoded protein is CASSADSNSGNTIYF.

The genes are TRBV20-1 and TRBJ2-5; D gene uncertain. The CDR3 covers 13 residues. Trimming left V 3 bases short and J 1 base short, with 9 bases between. Germline-derived CDR1 and CDR2 are DFQATT and SNEGSKA (reference sequence). The CDR3 DNA is TGCAGTGCTAGTAGACACTCCCAAGAGACCCAGTACTTC. The encoded protein is CSASRHSQETQYF.

The chain links TRBV3-1 (or the pseudogene TRBV3-2) to TRBJ2-2; D is uncertain. Germline values: CDR1 LGHDT, CDR2 YNNKEL (reference sequence). The V end lost 4 bases, the J end lost 3 bases, and 9 bases lay between the germline ends. The CDR3 runs to 14 residues. Here the CDR3 reads CASSPGFDTGELFF. As DNA, the CDR3 is TGTGCCAGCAGCCCAGGTTTCGACACCGGGGAGCTGTTTTTT.

The chain combines TRBV30 with TRBJ1-2; the D gene is possibly TRBD1 (5 bases). V lost 2 bases to trimming and J lost 5 bases, with 12 bases between them. CDR1 and CDR2 (germline): GTSNPN, SVGIG (reference sequence). This CDR3 is 13 amino acids long. CDR3 nucleotide sequence: TGTGCCTGGAGTAACCAGGGAATTTATGGCTACACCTTC. This translates into CAWSNQGIYGYTF.

The rearrangement uses TRBV30 and TRBJ2-7; no reliable D call. Germline CDR1 is GTSNPN and CDR2 is SVGIG (reference sequence). This CDR3 has 13 amino acids. V was clipped by 5 bases and J by 7 bases, with 18 bases between them. The CDR3 DNA reads as TGTGCCTGGGGGGTAGCAAGAAATTCTGAGCAGTACTTC. Translating gives CAWGVARNSEQYF.